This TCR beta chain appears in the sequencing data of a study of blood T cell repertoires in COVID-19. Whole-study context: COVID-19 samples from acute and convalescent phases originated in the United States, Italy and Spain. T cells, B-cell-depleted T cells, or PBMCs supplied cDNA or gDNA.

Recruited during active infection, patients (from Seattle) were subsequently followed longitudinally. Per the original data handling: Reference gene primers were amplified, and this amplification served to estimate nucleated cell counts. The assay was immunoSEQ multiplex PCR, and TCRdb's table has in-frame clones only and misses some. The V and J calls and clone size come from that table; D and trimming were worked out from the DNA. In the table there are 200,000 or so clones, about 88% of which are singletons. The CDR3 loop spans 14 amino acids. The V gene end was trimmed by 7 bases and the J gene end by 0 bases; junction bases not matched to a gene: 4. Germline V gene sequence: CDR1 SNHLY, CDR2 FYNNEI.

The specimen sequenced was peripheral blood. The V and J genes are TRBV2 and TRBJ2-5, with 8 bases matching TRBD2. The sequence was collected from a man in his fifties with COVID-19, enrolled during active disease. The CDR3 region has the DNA TGTGCCAGCAAAGAGCGGGAGTACCAAGAGACCCAGTACTTC. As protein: CASKEREYQETQYF.